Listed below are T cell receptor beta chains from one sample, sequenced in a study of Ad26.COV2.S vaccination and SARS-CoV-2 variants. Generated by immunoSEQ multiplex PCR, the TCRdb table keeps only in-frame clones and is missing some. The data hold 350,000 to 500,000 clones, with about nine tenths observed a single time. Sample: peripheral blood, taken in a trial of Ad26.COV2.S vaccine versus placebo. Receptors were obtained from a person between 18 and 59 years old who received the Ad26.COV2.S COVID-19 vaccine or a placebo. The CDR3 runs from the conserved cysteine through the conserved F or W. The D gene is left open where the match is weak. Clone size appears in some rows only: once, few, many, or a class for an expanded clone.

CDR3nt: TGTGCCAGCAGCGTGGGGGGGGCGAATAATCAGCCCCAGCATTTT
CDR3aa: CASSVGGANNQPQHF
abundance: NA
d_gene: NA
j_gene: TRBJ1-5
v_gene: TRBV5-4

CDR3nt: TGTGCCAGCAGTTTCCCGACGACAGATACGCAGTATTTT
CDR3aa: CASSFPTTDTQYF
abundance: NA
d_gene: NA
j_gene: TRBJ2-3
v_gene: TRBV27

CDR3nt: TGTGCCAGCAGCTTGGTAGGGAGGGAACCTTCGGGAGATACGCAGTATTTT
CDR3aa: CASSLVGREPSGDTQYF
abundance: NA
d_gene: TRBD2
j_gene: TRBJ2-3
v_gene: TRBV5-6

CDR3nt: TGTGCCAGCAGCTTTTCACAGGGGGGCCAAGAGACCCAGTACTTC
CDR3aa: CASSFSQGGQETQYF
abundance: NA
d_gene: TRBD1
j_gene: TRBJ2-5
v_gene: TRBV7-6

CDR3nt: TGTGCCAGCAGCCAAGTAGACAGGGGTTTTCCCTACGAGCAGTACTTC
CDR3aa: CASSQVDRGFPYEQYF
abundance: NA
d_gene: TRBD1
j_gene: TRBJ2-7
v_gene: TRBV14

CDR3nt: TGTGCCAGCAGTTACTCGACCTATGGACAGGCGAATGCTAACTATGGCTACACCTTC
CDR3aa: CASSYSTYGQANANYGYTF
abundance: NA
d_gene: TRBD1
j_gene: TRBJ1-2
v_gene: TRBV6-2/TRBV6-3

CDR3nt: TGTGCCAGCAGCTTCGCGGCAAGCGGGACTGAAGCTTTCTTT
CDR3aa: CASSFAASGTEAFF
abundance: NA
d_gene: NA
j_gene: TRBJ1-1
v_gene: TRBV5-5

CDR3nt: TGTGCCAGCAGCCTCGGGGCGGGGGGCTACGAGCAGTACTTC
CDR3aa: CASSLGAGGYEQYF
abundance: NA
d_gene: TRBD2
j_gene: TRBJ2-7
v_gene: TRBV11-2

CDR3nt: TGTGCCAGCAGCAGAGAACTACCCTTAGCCGGGGAGCTGTTTTTT
CDR3aa: CASSRELPLAGELFF
abundance: NA
d_gene: NA
j_gene: TRBJ2-2
v_gene: TRBV6-5

CDR3nt: TGTGCCAGCAGCAAAGGAGGCAATCAGCCCCAGCATTTT
CDR3aa: CASSKGGNQPQHF
abundance: NA
d_gene: NA
j_gene: TRBJ1-5
v_gene: TRBV12-3/TRBV12-4

CDR3nt: TGTGCCAGCAGCCATGGAGGGAGCCACAATGAGCAGTTCTTC
CDR3aa: CASSHGGSHNEQFF
abundance: NA
d_gene: NA
j_gene: TRBJ2-1
v_gene: TRBV3-1/TRBV3-2

CDR3nt: TGTGCCAGCAGTGAAGCGGGGCGGAGCTACGAGCAGTACTTC
CDR3aa: CASSEAGRSYEQYF
abundance: NA
d_gene: NA
j_gene: TRBJ2-7
v_gene: TRBV6-1

CDR3nt: TGTGCCAGCAGCTTGACAGCAAATCAGCCCCAGCATTTT
CDR3aa: CASSLTANQPQHF
abundance: once
d_gene: NA
j_gene: TRBJ1-5
v_gene: TRBV7-6

CDR3nt: TGTGCCAGCAACTTCAGGTCGTGGGGGGCGACAGATACGCAGTATTTT
CDR3aa: CASNFRSWGATDTQYF
abundance: NA
d_gene: NA
j_gene: TRBJ2-3
v_gene: TRBV28

CDR3nt: TGCAGCGTTGGTACAGGGGAAAACATTCAGTACTTC
CDR3aa: CSVGTGENIQYF
abundance: NA
d_gene: TRBD1
j_gene: TRBJ2-4
v_gene: TRBV29-1

CDR3nt: TGTGCCAGTAGTATATCGACAGGGGGCAACGAGCAGTACTTC
CDR3aa: CASSISTGGNEQYF
abundance: NA
d_gene: TRBD1
j_gene: TRBJ2-7
v_gene: TRBV19

CDR3nt: TGCGCCAGCAGCCAAGACCCTGCGGGACCCAGCTCCTACGAGCAGTACTTC
CDR3aa: CASSQDPAGPSSYEQYF
abundance: NA
d_gene: NA
j_gene: TRBJ2-7
v_gene: TRBV4-3

CDR3nt: TGTGCCAGCAGGATAAACCCGGACGGATGGCTTAATGAAAAACTGTTTTTT
CDR3aa: CASRINPDGWLNEKLFF
abundance: NA
d_gene: NA
j_gene: TRBJ1-4
v_gene: TRBV28

CDR3nt: TGTGCCAGCAGCCGGGGGGACAGTACCCAAGAGACCCAGTACTTC
CDR3aa: CASSRGDSTQETQYF
abundance: NA
d_gene: NA
j_gene: TRBJ2-5
v_gene: TRBV7-9

CDR3nt: TGTGCCAGCAGTTACGATTCTAGCGGGAGCTACGAGCAGTACTTC
CDR3aa: CASSYDSSGSYEQYF
abundance: NA
d_gene: TRBD2
j_gene: TRBJ2-7
v_gene: TRBV6-2/TRBV6-3

CDR3nt: TGTGCCAGGAACAGAAGACAGGGAACATCCCCCACAGATACGCAGTATTTT
CDR3aa: CARNRRQGTSPTDTQYF
abundance: NA
d_gene: TRBD1
j_gene: TRBJ2-3
v_gene: TRBV5-3

CDR3nt: TGTGCCAGCAGCGTAGCTGCAGGGGGCATCTCACCCCTCCACTTT
CDR3aa: CASSVAAGGISPLHF
abundance: NA
d_gene: TRBD1
j_gene: TRBJ1-6
v_gene: TRBV9

CDR3nt: TGTGCCAGCAGTTTATGGGAACGGCAATACGAGCAGTACTTC
CDR3aa: CASSLWERQYEQYF
abundance: NA
d_gene: NA
j_gene: TRBJ2-7
v_gene: TRBV28

CDR3nt: TGCGCCAGCAGCCAGACATGGGATGTCTATGGCTACACCTTC
CDR3aa: CASSQTWDVYGYTF
abundance: NA
d_gene: NA
j_gene: TRBJ1-2
v_gene: TRBV4-3

CDR3nt: TGTGCCAGCCTGGGGACAGGCCGTCCTGGGGCCAACGTCCTGACTTTC
CDR3aa: CASLGTGRPGANVLTF
abundance: NA
d_gene: TRBD1
j_gene: TRBJ2-6
v_gene: TRBV9

CDR3nt: TGTGCCAGTAGTATGCAGGGGCTAGGCACTGAAGCTTTCTTT
CDR3aa: CASSMQGLGTEAFF
abundance: NA
d_gene: NA
j_gene: TRBJ1-1
v_gene: TRBV19

CDR3nt: TGTGCTAGTGGTTTGGTACGTGAGGACGGGGCCTACGAGCAGTACTTC
CDR3aa: CASGLVREDGAYEQYF
abundance: NA
d_gene: NA
j_gene: TRBJ2-7
v_gene: TRBV12-5

CDR3nt: TGTGCCAGCAGCTTACGGACTGGGGGGATTTTTGAAAAACTGTTTTTT
CDR3aa: CASSLRTGGIFEKLFF
abundance: NA
d_gene: NA
j_gene: TRBJ1-4
v_gene: TRBV7-8

CDR3nt: TGCGCCAGCAGTCACGCCAAAACCCAGACAGGGTTAGACACTGAAGCTTTCTTT
CDR3aa: CASSHAKTQTGLDTEAFF
abundance: NA
d_gene: TRBD1
j_gene: TRBJ1-1
v_gene: TRBV23-1

CDR3nt: TGTGCCTGGAGGAACTCGGGAACCCAGTACTTC
CDR3aa: CAWRNSGTQYF
abundance: NA
d_gene: NA
j_gene: TRBJ2-5
v_gene: TRBV30

CDR3nt: TGTGCCAGCAGCCGCTCAGACTGGGCGGGTACGAGGGGCTACACCTTC
CDR3aa: CASSRSDWAGTRGYTF
abundance: NA
d_gene: NA
j_gene: TRBJ1-2
v_gene: TRBV7-2

CDR3nt: TGCAGCGTTGAAGGGGCGGCCTCCTACGAGCAGTACTTC
CDR3aa: CSVEGAASYEQYF
abundance: NA
d_gene: NA
j_gene: TRBJ2-7
v_gene: TRBV29-1

CDR3nt: TGTGCCAGCAGCGTAACCGGGAACACTGAAGCTTTCTTT
CDR3aa: CASSVTGNTEAFF
abundance: NA
d_gene: NA
j_gene: TRBJ1-1
v_gene: TRBV9

CDR3nt: TGTGCCAGCAGCTTAGGGGAGGGGAGGGACGCTTTCTTT
CDR3aa: CASSLGEGRDAFF
abundance: NA
d_gene: NA
j_gene: TRBJ1-1
v_gene: TRBV7-2

CDR3nt: TGTGCCAGCAGTCCACAAGGACAGGGCGGCACTGAAGCTTTCTTT
CDR3aa: CASSPQGQGGTEAFF
abundance: once
d_gene: TRBD1
j_gene: TRBJ1-1
v_gene: TRBV28

CDR3nt: TGTGCCAGCAGCACCCGGGGATACGAGCAGTACTTC
CDR3aa: CASSTRGYEQYF
abundance: NA
d_gene: NA
j_gene: TRBJ2-7
v_gene: TRBV13

CDR3nt: TGTGCCAGCAGTTTTTCAGCGGCGGGGACCCAGTACTTC
CDR3aa: CASSFSAAGTQYF
abundance: NA
d_gene: NA
j_gene: TRBJ2-5
v_gene: TRBV28

CDR3nt: TGTGCCAGTAGTATTCAGCGGACTAGCAGATGGGAGACCCAGTACTTC
CDR3aa: CASSIQRTSRWETQYF
abundance: NA
d_gene: TRBD2
j_gene: TRBJ2-5
v_gene: TRBV19

CDR3nt: TGTGCCAGCAGCGTGGGGGGGGAGACCCAGTACTTC
CDR3aa: CASSVGGETQYF
abundance: NA
d_gene: TRBD2
j_gene: TRBJ2-5
v_gene: TRBV12-3/TRBV12-4

CDR3nt: TGTGCCAGCAGCGAGTCGGCGGGAAATGAAAAACTGTTTTTT
CDR3aa: CASSESAGNEKLFF
abundance: once
d_gene: NA
j_gene: TRBJ1-4
v_gene: TRBV7-2

CDR3nt: TGCAGCGCCGTTGGGGTCCTGGATGTTTTAGAGACCCAGTACTTC
CDR3aa: CSAVGVLDVLETQYF
abundance: NA
d_gene: NA
j_gene: TRBJ2-5
v_gene: TRBV29-1

CDR3nt: TGTGCCAGCAGTTGGGACTTAACAGGGGACTATGGCTACACCTTC
CDR3aa: CASSWDLTGDYGYTF
abundance: NA
d_gene: TRBD1
j_gene: TRBJ1-2
v_gene: TRBV6-2/TRBV6-3

CDR3nt: TGTGCCAGCAGCCCGGGACAGGGAAGATACGAGCAGTACTTC
CDR3aa: CASSPGQGRYEQYF
abundance: NA
d_gene: TRBD1
j_gene: TRBJ2-7
v_gene: TRBV6-5

CDR3nt: TGTGCCAGCAGCCCGAACATCTACAATGAGCAGTTCTTC
CDR3aa: CASSPNIYNEQFF
abundance: NA
d_gene: NA
j_gene: TRBJ2-1
v_gene: TRBV7-6

CDR3nt: TGTGCCAGCAGCACTCACAGGGACACTGAAGCTTTCTTT
CDR3aa: CASSTHRDTEAFF
abundance: NA
d_gene: NA
j_gene: TRBJ1-1
v_gene: TRBV9

CDR3nt: TGTGCCAGCTCACCACGAGGGGGGGCCCAAGAGACCCAGTACTTC
CDR3aa: CASSPRGGAQETQYF
abundance: NA
d_gene: NA
j_gene: TRBJ2-5
v_gene: TRBV18

CDR3nt: TGTGCCAGCAGTGGTCAGGGCCCATATAATAATTCACCCCTCCACTTT
CDR3aa: CASSGQGPYNNSPLHF
abundance: NA
d_gene: NA
j_gene: TRBJ1-6
v_gene: TRBV2

CDR3nt: TGCGCCAGCAGCGCCCATTTAGGGGGGAGAGATGAAAAACTGTTTTTT
CDR3aa: CASSAHLGGRDEKLFF
abundance: once
d_gene: NA
j_gene: TRBJ1-4
v_gene: TRBV4-3

CDR3nt: TGTGCCAGCAGCTTAGTGGGGTACGAGCAGTACTTC
CDR3aa: CASSLVGYEQYF
abundance: NA
d_gene: NA
j_gene: TRBJ2-7
v_gene: TRBV7-2

CDR3nt: TGTGCCTGGAGTGCCGCCTCTCGGGGGCCCCAGCATTTT
CDR3aa: CAWSAASRGPQHF
abundance: NA
d_gene: NA
j_gene: TRBJ1-5
v_gene: TRBV30

CDR3nt: TGTGCCACCAGTGATTCTAAAAGGGGAAACACAGATACGCAGTATTTT
CDR3aa: CATSDSKRGNTDTQYF
abundance: NA
d_gene: NA
j_gene: TRBJ2-3
v_gene: TRBV24-1